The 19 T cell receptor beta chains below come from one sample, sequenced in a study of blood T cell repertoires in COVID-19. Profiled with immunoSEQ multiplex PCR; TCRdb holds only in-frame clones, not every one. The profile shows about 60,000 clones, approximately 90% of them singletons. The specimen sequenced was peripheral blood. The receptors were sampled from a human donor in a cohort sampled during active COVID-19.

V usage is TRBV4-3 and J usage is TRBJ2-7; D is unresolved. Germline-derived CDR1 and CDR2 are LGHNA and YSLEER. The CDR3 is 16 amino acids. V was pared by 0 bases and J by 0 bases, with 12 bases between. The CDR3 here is CASSQDRVQLSYEQYF. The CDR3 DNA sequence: TGCGCCAGCAGCCAAGATCGGGTTCAACTCTCCTACGAGCAGTACTTC.

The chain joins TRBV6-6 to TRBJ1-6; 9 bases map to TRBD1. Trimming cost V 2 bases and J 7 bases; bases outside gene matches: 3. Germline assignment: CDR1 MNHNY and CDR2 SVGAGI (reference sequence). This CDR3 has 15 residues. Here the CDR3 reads CASSYGTGLNSPLHF. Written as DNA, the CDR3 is TGTGCCAGCAGTTACGGGACAGGGTTAAATTCACCCCTCCACTTT.

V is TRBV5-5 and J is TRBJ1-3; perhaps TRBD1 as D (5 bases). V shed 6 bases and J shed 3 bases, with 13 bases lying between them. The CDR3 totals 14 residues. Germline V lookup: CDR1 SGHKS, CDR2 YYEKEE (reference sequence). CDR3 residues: CASTGGRVGNTIYF. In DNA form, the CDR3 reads TGTGCCAGCACGGGGGGTAGGGTTGGAAACACCATATATTTT.

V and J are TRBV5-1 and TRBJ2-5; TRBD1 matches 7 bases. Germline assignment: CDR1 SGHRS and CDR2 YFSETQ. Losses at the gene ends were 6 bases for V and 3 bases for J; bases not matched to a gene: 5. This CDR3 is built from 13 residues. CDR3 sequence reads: CASTDRVEETQYF. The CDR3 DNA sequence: TGCGCCAGCACCGACAGGGTGGAAGAGACCCAGTACTTC.

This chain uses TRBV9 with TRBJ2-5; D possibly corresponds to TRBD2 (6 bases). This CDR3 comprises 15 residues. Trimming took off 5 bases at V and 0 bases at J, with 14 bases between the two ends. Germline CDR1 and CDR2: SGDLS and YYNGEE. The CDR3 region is CASSRRDWYQETQYF. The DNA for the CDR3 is TGTGCCAGCAGTCGCCGGGACTGGTACCAAGAGACCCAGTACTTC. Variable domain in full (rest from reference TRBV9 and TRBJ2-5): DSGVTQTPKHLITATGQRVTLRCSPRSGDLSVYWYQQSLDQGLQFLIQYYNGEERAKGNILERFSAQQFPDLHSELNLSSLELGDSALYFCASSRRDWYQETQYFGPGTRLLVL.

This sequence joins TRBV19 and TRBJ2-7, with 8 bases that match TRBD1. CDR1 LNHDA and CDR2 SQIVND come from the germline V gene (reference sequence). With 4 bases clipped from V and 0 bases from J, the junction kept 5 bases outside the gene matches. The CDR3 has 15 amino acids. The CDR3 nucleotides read TGTGCCAGTAGTAGTAACAGGGGGGCCTCCTACGAGCAGTACTTC. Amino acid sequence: CASSSNRGASYEQYF. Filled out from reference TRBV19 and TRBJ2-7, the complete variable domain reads DGGITQSPKYLFRKEGQNVTLSCEQNLNHDAMYWYRQDPGQGLRLIYYSQIVNDFQKGDIAEGYSVSREKKESFPLTVTSAQKNPTAFYLCASSSNRGASYEQYFGPGTRLTVT.

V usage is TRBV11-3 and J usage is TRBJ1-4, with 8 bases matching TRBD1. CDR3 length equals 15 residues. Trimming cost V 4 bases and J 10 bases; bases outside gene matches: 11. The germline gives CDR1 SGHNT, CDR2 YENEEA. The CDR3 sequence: CASSCPGTGGLKLFF. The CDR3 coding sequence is TGTGCCAGCAGCTGCCCCGGAACAGGGGGTTTAAAACTGTTTTTT. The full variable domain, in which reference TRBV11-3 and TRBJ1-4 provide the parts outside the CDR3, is EAGVVQSPRYKIIEKKQPVAFWCNPISGHNTLYWYLQNLGQGPELLIRYENEEAVDDSQLPKDRFSAERLKGVDSTLKIQPAELGDSAVYLCASSCPGTGGLKLFFGSGTQLSVL.

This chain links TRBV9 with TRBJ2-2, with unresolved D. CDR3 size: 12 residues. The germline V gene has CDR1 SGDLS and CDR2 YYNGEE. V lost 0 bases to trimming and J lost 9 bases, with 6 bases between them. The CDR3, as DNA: TGTGCCAGCAGCGTAGGGTACAGGGAGCTGTTTTTT. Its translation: CASSVGYRELFF.

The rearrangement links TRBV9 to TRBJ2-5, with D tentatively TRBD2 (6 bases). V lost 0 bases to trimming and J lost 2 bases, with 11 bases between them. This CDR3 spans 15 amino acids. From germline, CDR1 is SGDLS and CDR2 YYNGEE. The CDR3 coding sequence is TGTGCCAGCAGCGTAGGGGGACTGGGACAAGAGACCCAGTACTTC. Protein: CASSVGGLGQETQYF.

The CDR3 bases are TGTGCCAGCAGCTTCGGGACTATTTACAATGAGCAGTTCTTC. Protein: CASSFGTIYNEQFF. V is TRBV11-3 and J is TRBJ2-1; 7 nucleotides line up with TRBD2. V dropped 3 bases and J dropped 4; count of bases not matched to a gene: 3. The CDR3 covers 14 residues. Per the germline V gene, CDR1 is SGHNT and CDR2 is YENEEA.

The CDR3 nucleotides read TGCGCCAGCAGCTTGAGATGGTCAGTTGCCAAACAAGAGACCCAGTACTTC. Amino acid sequence: CASSLRWSVAKQETQYF. This chain uses TRBV5-1 with TRBJ2-5; D is unresolved. Germline V gene sequence: CDR1 SGHRS, CDR2 YFSETQ. The length of the CDR3 is 17 residues. The ends were cut back, 1 base at V and 2 bases at J, with 18 bases in the middle.

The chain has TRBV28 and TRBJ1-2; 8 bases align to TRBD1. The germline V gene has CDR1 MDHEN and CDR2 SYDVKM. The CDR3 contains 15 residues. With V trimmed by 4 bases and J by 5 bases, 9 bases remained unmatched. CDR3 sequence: CASSSLRGRRYGYTF. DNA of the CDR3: TGTGCCAGCAGTTCCCTCAGGGGGCGTAGGTATGGCTACACCTTC.

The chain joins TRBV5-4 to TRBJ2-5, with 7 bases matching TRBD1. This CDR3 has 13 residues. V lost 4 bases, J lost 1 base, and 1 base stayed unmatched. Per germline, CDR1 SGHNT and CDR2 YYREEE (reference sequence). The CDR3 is CASSRTGQETQYF. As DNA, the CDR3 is TGTGCCAGCAGCCGGACAGGCCAAGAGACCCAGTACTTC.

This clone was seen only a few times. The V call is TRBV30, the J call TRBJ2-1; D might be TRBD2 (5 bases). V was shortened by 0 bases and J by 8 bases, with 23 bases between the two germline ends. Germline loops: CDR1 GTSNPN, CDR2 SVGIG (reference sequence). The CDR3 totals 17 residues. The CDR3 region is CAWSVRFGRLDGDEQFF. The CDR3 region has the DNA TGTGCCTGGAGTGTACGGTTCGGCCGGTTGGACGGGGATGAGCAGTTCTTC. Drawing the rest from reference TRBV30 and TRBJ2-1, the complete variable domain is SQTIHQWPATLVQPVGSPLSLECTVEGTSNPNLYWYRQAAGRGLQLLFYSVGIGQISSEVPQNLSASRPQDRQFILSSKKLLLSDSGFYLCAWSVRFGRLDGDEQFFGPGTRLTVL.

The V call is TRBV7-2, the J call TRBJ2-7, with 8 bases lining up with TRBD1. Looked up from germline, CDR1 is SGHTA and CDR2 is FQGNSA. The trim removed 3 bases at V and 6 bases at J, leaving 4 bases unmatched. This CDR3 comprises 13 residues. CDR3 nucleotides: TGTGCCAGCAGCTTTCAGGGGGCGGGCGAGCAGTACTTC. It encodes CASSFQGAGEQYF.

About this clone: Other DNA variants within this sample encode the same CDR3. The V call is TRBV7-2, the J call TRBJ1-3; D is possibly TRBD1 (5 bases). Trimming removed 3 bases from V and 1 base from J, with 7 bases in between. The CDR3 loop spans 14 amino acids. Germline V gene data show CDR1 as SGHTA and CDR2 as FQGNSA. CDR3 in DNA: TGTGCCAGCAGCTTCGACAGATCTGGAAACACCATATATTTT. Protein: CASSFDRSGNTIYF.

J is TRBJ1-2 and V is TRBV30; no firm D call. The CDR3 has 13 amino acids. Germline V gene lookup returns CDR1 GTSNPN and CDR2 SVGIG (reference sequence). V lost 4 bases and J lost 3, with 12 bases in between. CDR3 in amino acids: CAWNTQTDYGYTF. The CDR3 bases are TGTGCCTGGAACACCCAGACTGACTATGGCTACACCTTC.

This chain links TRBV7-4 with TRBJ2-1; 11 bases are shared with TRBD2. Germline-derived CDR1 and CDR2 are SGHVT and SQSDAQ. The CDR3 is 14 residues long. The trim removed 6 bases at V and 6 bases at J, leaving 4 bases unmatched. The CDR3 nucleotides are TGTGCCAGCAGTACTAGCGGGGGTGTCAATGAGCAGTTCTTC. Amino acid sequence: CASSTSGGVNEQFF.

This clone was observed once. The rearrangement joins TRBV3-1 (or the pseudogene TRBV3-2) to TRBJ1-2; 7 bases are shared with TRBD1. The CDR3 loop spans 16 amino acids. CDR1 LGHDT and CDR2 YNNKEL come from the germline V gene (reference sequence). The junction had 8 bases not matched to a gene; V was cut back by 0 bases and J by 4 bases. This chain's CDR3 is CASSQDSQGFSYGYTF. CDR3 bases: TGTGCCAGCAGCCAAGATTCACAGGGGTTCAGCTATGGCTACACCTTC.